This T cell receptor beta chain was recovered during a study of blood T cell repertoires in COVID-19. About the research overall: Sites in the United States, Italy and Spain provided acute and convalescent COVID-19 samples. PBMCs, B-cell-depleted T cells, or T cells were the source of the cDNA or gDNA that made up the material.

Per the authors' pipeline: Amplification of reference gene primers provided the estimated nucleated cell counts. Assay: immunoSEQ multiplex PCR; the TCRdb copy retains only in-frame clones and omits some. V, J and clone size reflect that table, while D and trimming were determined from the DNA. The table includes nearly 250,000 clones, approximately 86% detected once. The CDR3 sequence is 14 residues long. From germline, CDR1 is SGHNT and CDR2 YENEEA. The junction had 6 bases not matched to a gene; V was cut back by 5 bases and J by 8 bases. Sequenced material: peripheral blood. The chain joins TRBV11-3 to TRBJ2-1, with 10 nucleotides matching TRBD1. This receptor was identified in a woman aged 55-69 years who had recovered from COVID-19. The DNA for the CDR3 is TGTGCCAGCAGCCTTTTCGACAGGGGGCATGAGCAGTTCTTC. Protein: CASSLFDRGHEQFF.